One and the same sample provided the 25 T cell receptor beta chains below, sequenced in a study of blood T cells in healthy people across ages. For the second PCR, which ran for roughly 6 to 12 cycles, a sample-barcoded 5' primer and a J-beta primer mix were used. TCRdb fed the 5' RACE reads into MiXCR, producing one record per CDR3 protein. There are over a million distinct CDR3 sequences in the sample; less than 25% occur only once, and 0.75% lies in the top ten. These data were also reused for a study on T cells of mothers and their children.

Sample: blood. The receptors originated from a girl aged 2 to 9 in good health.

The chain combines TRBV6-6 with TRBJ2-5; 7 nucleotides agree with TRBD2. With V trimmed by 0 bases and J by 2 bases, 3 bases remained unmatched. This CDR3 contains 15 residues. CDR1 is MNHNY and CDR2 is SVGAGI in the germline V gene (reference sequence). Here the CDR3 DNA reads TGTGCCAGCAGTTACTCCCAACTAGCGCAAGAGACCCAGTACTTC. It codes for CASSYSQLAQETQYF.

In its sample, this clonotype was seen a few times. This chain joins TRBV29-1 and TRBJ2-1, with D possibly matching TRBD2 (5 bases). This CDR3 comprises 10 residues. V lost 7 bases to trimming and J lost 5 bases, with 6 bases between them. Germline CDR1 and CDR2: SQVTM and ANQGSEA. The CDR3, as DNA: TGCAGCGGGGGAGACAATGAGCAGTTCTTC. This codes for CSGGDNEQFF.

The rearrangement links TRBV20-1 to TRBJ2-5, with 9 bases fitting TRBD1. The CDR3 is 14 amino acids. The ends lost 6 bases at V and 4 bases at J; junction bases unmatched: 9. CDR1 and CDR2 from the germline V gene are DFQATT and SNEGSKA (reference sequence). Here the CDR3 reads CSAPGQGRPETQYF. In DNA, the CDR3 is TGCAGTGCCCCGGGACAGGGCCGTCCAGAGACCCAGTACTTC.

CDR3 protein: CASSQASSTTYYEQYF. The CDR3 DNA sequence: TGTGCCAGCAGCCAGGCATCCAGTACAACCTATTACGAGCAGTACTTC. The V call is TRBV3-1, the J call TRBJ2-7; no firm D call. CDR1 is LGHDT and CDR2 is YNNKEL in the germline V gene (reference sequence). The V and J ends lost 3 bases and 4 bases respectively, with 19 bases between them. The CDR3 consists of 16 residues.

This clonotype appeared a few times. V and J are TRBV7-6 and TRBJ2-1; D assignment may be TRBD1 or TRBD2 (7 bases each). The DNA matches TRBJ2-5 better at its end, which makes the J call doubtful. CDR1 SGHVS and CDR2 FNYEAQ come from the germline V gene. The CDR3 is made up of 15 amino acids. CDR3 DNA sequence: TGTGCCAGCACCTCGGACAGGCGGGAGCGAGAGACCCAGTACTTC. This encodes CASTSDRRERETQYF.

This clonotype showed up just a few times. V and J are TRBV25-1 and TRBJ2-5; D possibly corresponds to TRBD2 (6 bases). The DNA end favors TRBJ2-7, so the J call may be wrong. The CDR3 consists of 20 residues. Germline CDR1 MGHDK, CDR2 SYGVNS. The CDR3 reads CASKWGTGRRLGPKAYEQYF. In DNA, the CDR3 is TGTGCCAGCAAATGGGGGACGGGCCGGCGACTAGGACCAAAAGCCTACGAGCAGTACTTC.

As DNA, the CDR3 is TGCAGTGCTAGACCGGGACTAGTAATACGAGAGACCCAGTACTTC. Encoded protein: CSARPGLVIRETQYF. The V call is TRBV20-1, the J call TRBJ2-5, with 8 nucleotides matching TRBD2. CDR3 size: 15 residues. In germline, CDR1 is DFQATT, CDR2 SNEGSKA (reference sequence). Trimming cost V 2 bases and J 4 bases; bases outside gene matches: 9.

The chain is built from TRBV28 and TRBJ2-1, with 13 bases identical to TRBD2. V was clipped by 5 bases and J by 8 bases; unmatched bases: 9. Germline V gene sequence: CDR1 MDHEN, CDR2 SYDVKM. The CDR3 extends over 16 amino acids. In nucleotides, the CDR3 is TGTGCCAGCAGTCAACTAGCGGGAGGGGTTGGGTATGAGCAGTTCTTC. Translated, it gives CASSQLAGGVGYEQFF.

The gene calls are TRBV4-1 and TRBJ1-4; D gene ambiguous. The germline CDR1 and CDR2 sequences are MGHRA and YSYEKL. This CDR3 is 13 amino acids long. Trimming pared 0 bases from V and 7 bases from J, leaving 6 bases between. The CDR3 protein is CASSQEWREKLFF. The CDR3 DNA is TGCGCCAGCAGCCAAGAGTGGCGTGAAAAACTGTTTTTT.

V and J are TRBV3-1 and TRBJ1-1; no clear D gene. CDR1 is LGHDT and CDR2 is YNNKEL in the germline V gene (reference sequence). The CDR3 has 15 amino acids. Trimming removed 2 bases from V and 2 bases from J, with 12 bases in between. CDR3 in DNA: TGTGCCAGCAGCCAATCCAAGTTGGCAAACACTGAAGCTTTCTTT. This translates into CASSQSKLANTEAFF.

At least ten counts were recorded for this clonotype. The chain has TRBV7-3 and TRBJ2-7; possibly TRBD2 for D (5 bases). The V gene's germline CDR1 is SGHTA and CDR2 FQGTGA. This CDR3 is built from 13 residues. Trimming took 5 bases from V and 5 from J, leaving 13 bases between them. This CDR3 is CASSRGLPDEQYF. Here the CDR3 DNA reads TGTGCCAGCAGCCGAGGACTTCCCGACGAGCAGTACTTC.

The CDR3 loop reads CASSISTGGGTDTQYF. The DNA for the CDR3 is TGTGCCAGCAGTATTTCTACGGGGGGGGGAACAGATACGCAGTATTTT. The V and J genes are TRBV6-1 and TRBJ2-3; 8 nucleotides match TRBD2. Trimming cost V 5 bases and J 3 bases; bases outside gene matches: 10. The CDR3 runs 16 residues. In germline, CDR1 is MNHNS, CDR2 SASEGT.

V and J are TRBV27 and TRBJ1-1; TRBD1 is a possible D gene (6 bases). The CDR3 extends over 14 amino acids. Trimming left V 5 bases short and J 1 base short, with 11 bases between. Germline CDR1 reads MNHEY; CDR2 reads SMNVEV (reference sequence). CDR3 nucleotide sequence: TGTGCCAGCAGTCCAAGACAGGCGAACACTGAAGCTTTCTTT. Its translation: CASSPRQANTEAFF.

This clonotype was found a few times. The V gene is TRBV4-2, the J gene TRBJ1-2; D may be TRBD1 (5 bases). The CDR3 contains 16 residues. Between the trimmed V and J ends, which lost 3 bases and 7 bases, there was a span of 21 bases. Germline CDR1 reads LGHNA; CDR2 reads YNFKEQ. CDR3: CASSQDAIGGYIGYTF. Written as DNA, the CDR3 is TGTGCCAGCAGCCAGGACGCCATCGGGGGGTATATTGGCTACACCTTC.

This clonotype has more than one count but fewer than ten. The chain couples TRBV29-1 to TRBJ1-1, with D unclear. V dropped 4 bases and J dropped 6 bases, with 9 bases sitting between them. This CDR3 comprises 11 residues. In germline, CDR1 is SQVTM, CDR2 ANQGSEA. This CDR3 reads CSVGWGPEAFF. CDR3 nucleotide sequence: TGCAGCGTTGGGTGGGGTCCTGAAGCTTTCTTT.

The chain uses TRBV12-3 or TRBV12-4 and TRBJ2-5, with D tentatively TRBD1 or TRBD2 (6 bases each). The CDR3 runs to 14 residues. The V and J ends lost 8 bases and 3 bases respectively, with 16 bases between them. CDR3 loop: CASCLRGTEETQYF. For the CDR3, the DNA is TGTGCCAGCTGCCTAAGGGGGACTGAAGAGACCCAGTACTTC.

The chain links TRBV7-9 to TRBJ2-3; the match to TRBD2 covers 7 bases. The J segment lost 11 bases and the V segment lost 5 bases, leaving 13 bases of the junction unmatched. Germline V gene sequence: CDR1 SEHNR, CDR2 FQNEAQ (reference sequence). The CDR3 sequence is 14 residues long. In DNA form, the CDR3 reads TGTGCCAGCAGCAGAGGGGTTGCGGGGAGGGAGCAGTATTTT. Translation: CASSRGVAGREQYF.

The V call is TRBV12-3 or TRBV12-4, the J call TRBJ2-5; tentative D call: TRBD1 (6 bases). This CDR3 has 13 residues. V lost 4 bases and J 5 bases, leaving 11 bases between the germline ends. The CDR3, as DNA: TGTGCCAGCAGTTCCCCAGGGGTGGAGACCCAGTACTTC. Protein sequence: CASSSPGVETQYF.

The chain uses TRBV5-1 and TRBJ1-1, with D perhaps TRBD1 (5 bases). V was shortened by 5 bases and J by 6 bases, with 8 bases between the two germline ends. Germline lookup yields CDR1 SGHRS and CDR2 YFSETQ. The CDR3 consists of 11 residues. CDR3 DNA sequence: TGCGCCAGCAGAGGGACGGCTGAAGCTTTCTTT. Its protein is CASRGTAEAFF.

This clonotype was seen a few times. The V and J genes are TRBV5-1 and TRBJ2-5; 9 positions match TRBD1. The J call could be wrong; TRBJ2-7 is a better fit for the DNA end. CDR1 is SGHRS, CDR2 YFSETQ, per germline. The CDR3 runs 14 residues. The CDR3 DNA follows: TGCGCCAGCAGCTTGCGGACAGGGGAAGACGAGCAGTACTTC. Amino acids: CASSLRTGEDEQYF.

This clonotype was picked up a small number of times. The V and J genes are TRBV24-1 and TRBJ2-2; TRBD1 aligns across 7 bases. The CDR3 contains 16 residues. CDR1 and CDR2 from the germline V gene are KGHDR and SFDVKD. V shed 5 bases and J 4 bases; nucleotides not matched to a gene: 9. This CDR3 is CATSVTGVRGTGELFF. The DNA for the CDR3 is TGTGCCACCAGTGTAACAGGGGTAAGGGGCACCGGGGAGCTGTTTTTT.

CDR3 DNA sequence: TGTGCCAGCACTCCCCCCCTGATAAGCACAGATACGCAGTATTTT. It codes for CASTPPLISTDTQYF. The chain carries TRBV7-2 and TRBJ2-3; D call uncertain. Germline V gene lookup returns CDR1 SGHTA and CDR2 FQGNSA. V shed 7 bases and J shed 0 bases, with 14 bases lying between them. The CDR3 is 15 residues long.

This clonotype was seen a handful of times. Mismatch with germline at one junction end may stem from a read error. The gene calls are TRBV20-1 and TRBJ1-5, with 7 bases matching TRBD1. The CDR3 spans 14 residues. Germline V gene sequence: CDR1 DFQATT, CDR2 SNEGSKA (reference sequence). The CDR3 protein is CSASVPGGYQSQHF. The CDR3 bases are TGCAGTGCTAGCGTGCCAGGGGGTTATCAGTCCCAGCATTTT.

This clonotype was seen ten or more times. This rearrangement joins TRBV28 to TRBJ2-4; D gene uncertain. Trimming took off 6 bases at V and 13 bases at J, with 7 bases between the two ends. Germline CDR1 and CDR2: MDHEN and SYDVKM. CDR3 size: 9 residues. In DNA form, the CDR3 reads TGTGCCAGCAGGCTCCAACAGTACTTC. Its protein product is CASRLQQYF.

CDR3 sequence (DNA): TGTGCCAGCAGTGCCGGACGGCCCAATGAGCAGTTCTTC. It specifies CASSAGRPNEQFF. J is TRBJ2-1 and V is TRBV12-3 or TRBV12-4; unclear D gene. This CDR3 is built from 13 residues. V was trimmed by 5 bases and J by 6 bases, leaving 11 bases between them.